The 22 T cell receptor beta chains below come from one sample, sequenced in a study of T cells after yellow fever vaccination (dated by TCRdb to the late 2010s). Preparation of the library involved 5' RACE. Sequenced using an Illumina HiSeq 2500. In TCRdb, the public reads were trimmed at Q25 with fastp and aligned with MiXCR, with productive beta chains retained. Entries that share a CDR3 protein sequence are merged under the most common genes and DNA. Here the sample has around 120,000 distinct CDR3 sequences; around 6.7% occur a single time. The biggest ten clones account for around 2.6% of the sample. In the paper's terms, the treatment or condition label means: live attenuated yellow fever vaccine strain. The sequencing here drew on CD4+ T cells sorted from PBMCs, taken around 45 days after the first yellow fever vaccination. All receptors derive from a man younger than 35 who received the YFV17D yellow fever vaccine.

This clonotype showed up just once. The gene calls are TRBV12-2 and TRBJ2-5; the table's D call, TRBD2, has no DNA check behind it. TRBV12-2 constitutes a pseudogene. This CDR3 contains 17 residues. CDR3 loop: CACSLDGGGSHRETQYF. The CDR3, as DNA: TGTGCCTGCAGCTTAGATGGCGGGGGGTCCCATAGAGAGACCCAGTACTTC.

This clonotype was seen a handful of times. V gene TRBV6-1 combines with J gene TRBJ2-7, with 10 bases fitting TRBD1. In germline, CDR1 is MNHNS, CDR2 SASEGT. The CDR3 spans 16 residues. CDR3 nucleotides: TGTGGATGGGGACAGGGGACCCCATTGAACTCCTACGAGCAGTACGTC. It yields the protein CGWGQGTPLNSYEQYV.

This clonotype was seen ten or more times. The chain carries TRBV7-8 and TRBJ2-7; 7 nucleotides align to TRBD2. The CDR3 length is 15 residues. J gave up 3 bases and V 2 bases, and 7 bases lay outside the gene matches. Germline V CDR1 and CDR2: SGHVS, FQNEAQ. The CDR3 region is CASSLRSLAGYEQYF. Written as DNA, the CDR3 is TGTGCCAGCAGCTTAAGGTCCTTAGCGGGCTACGAGCAGTACTTC. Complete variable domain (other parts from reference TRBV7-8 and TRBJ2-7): GAGVSQSPRYKVAKRGQDVALRCDPISGHVSLFWYQQALGQGPEFLTYFQNEAQLDKSGLPSDRFFAERPEGSVSTLKIQRTQQEDSAVYLCASSLRSLAGYEQYFGPGTRLTVT.

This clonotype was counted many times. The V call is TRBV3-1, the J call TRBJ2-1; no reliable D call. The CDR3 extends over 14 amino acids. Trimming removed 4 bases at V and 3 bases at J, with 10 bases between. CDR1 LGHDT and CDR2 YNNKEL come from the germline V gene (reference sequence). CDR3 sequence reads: CASSPRPNYNEQFF. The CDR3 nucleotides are TGTGCCAGCAGCCCGAGGCCTAACTACAATGAGCAGTTCTTC.

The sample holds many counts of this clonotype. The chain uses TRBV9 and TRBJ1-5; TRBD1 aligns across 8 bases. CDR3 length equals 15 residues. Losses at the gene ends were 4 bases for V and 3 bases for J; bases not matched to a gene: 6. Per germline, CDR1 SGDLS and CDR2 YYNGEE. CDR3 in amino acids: CASSIQGGPNQPQHF. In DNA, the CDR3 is TGTGCCAGCAGCATACAGGGGGGCCCCAATCAGCCCCAGCATTTT.

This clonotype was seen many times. CDR3 protein: CASSYSGASSYEQYF. The CDR3 coding sequence is TGTGCCAGCAGTTACTCGGGAGCGTCATCCTACGAGCAGTACTTC. J is TRBJ2-7 and V is TRBV6-5, with D perhaps TRBD2 (5 bases). V shed 0 bases and J shed 1 base, with 10 bases lying between them. Germline V CDR1 and CDR2: MNHEY, SVGAGI. This CDR3 comprises 15 residues.

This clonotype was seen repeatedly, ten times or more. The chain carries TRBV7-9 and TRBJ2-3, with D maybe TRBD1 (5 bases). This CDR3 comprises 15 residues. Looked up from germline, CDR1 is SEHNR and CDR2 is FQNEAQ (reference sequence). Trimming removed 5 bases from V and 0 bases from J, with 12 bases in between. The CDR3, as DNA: TGTGCCAGCAGCCCCGGACACCCTAGCACAGATACGCAGTATTTT. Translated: CASSPGHPSTDTQYF.

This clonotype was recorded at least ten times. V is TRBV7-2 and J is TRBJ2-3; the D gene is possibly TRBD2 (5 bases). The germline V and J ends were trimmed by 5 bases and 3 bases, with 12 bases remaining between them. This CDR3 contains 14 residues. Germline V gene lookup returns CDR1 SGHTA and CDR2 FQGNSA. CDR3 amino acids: CASSPRSGTDTQYF. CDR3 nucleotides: TGTGCCAGCAGCCCACGGAGCGGTACAGATACGCAGTATTTT. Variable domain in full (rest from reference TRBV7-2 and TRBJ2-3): GAGVSQSPSNKVTEKGKDVELRCDPISGHTALYWYRQSLGQGLEFLIYFQGNSAPDKSGLPSDRFSAERTGGSVSTLTIQRTQQEDSAVYLCASSPRSGTDTQYFGPGTRLTVL.

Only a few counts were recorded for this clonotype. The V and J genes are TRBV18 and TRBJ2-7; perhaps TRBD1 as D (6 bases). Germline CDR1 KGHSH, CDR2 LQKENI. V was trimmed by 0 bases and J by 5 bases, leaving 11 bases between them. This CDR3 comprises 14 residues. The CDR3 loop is CASSPPDRIHEQYF. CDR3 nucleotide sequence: TGTGCCAGCTCACCACCCGACAGGATTCACGAGCAGTACTTC.

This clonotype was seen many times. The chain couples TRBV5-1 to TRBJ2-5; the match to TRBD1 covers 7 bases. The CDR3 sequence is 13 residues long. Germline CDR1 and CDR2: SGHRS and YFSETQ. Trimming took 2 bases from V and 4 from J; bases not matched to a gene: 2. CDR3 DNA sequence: TGCGCCAGCAGCTTCCCAGGGGGAGAGACCCAGTACTTC. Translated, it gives CASSFPGGETQYF.

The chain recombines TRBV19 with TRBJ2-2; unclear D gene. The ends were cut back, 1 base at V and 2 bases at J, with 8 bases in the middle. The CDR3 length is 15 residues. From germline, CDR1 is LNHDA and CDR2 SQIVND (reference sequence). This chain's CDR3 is CASSIVGSNTGELFF. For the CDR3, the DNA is TGTGCCAGTAGTATAGTAGGGTCCAACACCGGGGAGCTGTTTTTT. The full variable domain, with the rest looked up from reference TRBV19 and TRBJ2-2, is DGGITQSPKYLFRKEGQNVTLSCEQNLNHDAMYWYRQDPGQGLRLIYYSQIVNDFQKGDIAEGYSVSREKKESFPLTVTSAQKNPTAFYLCASSIVGSNTGELFFGEGSRLTVL.

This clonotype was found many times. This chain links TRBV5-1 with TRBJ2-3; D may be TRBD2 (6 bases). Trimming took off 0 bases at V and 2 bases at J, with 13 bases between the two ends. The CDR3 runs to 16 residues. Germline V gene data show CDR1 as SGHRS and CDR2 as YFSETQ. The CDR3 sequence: CASSLEGRHYTDTQYF. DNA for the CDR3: TGCGCCAGCAGCTTGGAGGGGAGGCATTACACAGATACGCAGTATTTT.

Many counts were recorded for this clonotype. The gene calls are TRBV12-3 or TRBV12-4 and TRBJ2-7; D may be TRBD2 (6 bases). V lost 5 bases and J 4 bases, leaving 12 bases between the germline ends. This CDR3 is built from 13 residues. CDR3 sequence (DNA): TGTGCCAGCAGTCGGGGCGGGGTATACGAGCAGTACGTC. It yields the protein CASSRGGVYEQYV.

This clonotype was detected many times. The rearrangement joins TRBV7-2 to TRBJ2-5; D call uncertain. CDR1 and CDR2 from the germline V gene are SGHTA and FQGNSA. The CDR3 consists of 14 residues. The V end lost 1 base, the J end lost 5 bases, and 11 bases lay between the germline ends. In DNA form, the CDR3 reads TGTGCCAGCAGCTTAGTCCACACCCGGGAGACCCAGTACTTC. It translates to CASSLVHTRETQYF.

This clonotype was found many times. The CDR3 loop reads CASRRTGTNTGELFF. CDR3 in DNA: TGCGCCAGCCGCCGGACAGGGACGAACACCGGGGAGCTGTTTTTT. J is TRBJ2-2 and V is TRBV5-1; 8 nucleotides align to TRBD1. Germline lookup yields CDR1 SGHRS and CDR2 YFSETQ. V gave up 7 bases and J gave up 0 bases; unmatched junction bases: 5. This CDR3 is built from 15 residues.

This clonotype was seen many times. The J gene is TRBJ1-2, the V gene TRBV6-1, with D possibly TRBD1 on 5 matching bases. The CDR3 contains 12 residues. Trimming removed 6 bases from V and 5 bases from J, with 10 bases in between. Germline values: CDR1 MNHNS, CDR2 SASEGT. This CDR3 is CASRGLWYGYTF. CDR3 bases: TGTGCCAGCAGGGGACTCTGGTATGGCTACACCTTC.

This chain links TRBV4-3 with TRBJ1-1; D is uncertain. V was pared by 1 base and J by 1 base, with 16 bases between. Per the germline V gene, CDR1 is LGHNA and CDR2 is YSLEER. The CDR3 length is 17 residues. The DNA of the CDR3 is TGCGCCAGCAGCCAAGGGAGTGGGCAGCTCGCGAACACTGAAGCTTTCTTT. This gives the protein CASSQGSGQLANTEAFF.

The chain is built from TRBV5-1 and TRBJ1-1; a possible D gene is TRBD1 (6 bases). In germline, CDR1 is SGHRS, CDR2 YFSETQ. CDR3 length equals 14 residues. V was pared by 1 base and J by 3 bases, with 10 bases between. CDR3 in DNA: TGCGCCAGCAGCTTGATTGCAGGGGACACTGAAGCTTTCTTT. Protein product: CASSLIAGDTEAFF.

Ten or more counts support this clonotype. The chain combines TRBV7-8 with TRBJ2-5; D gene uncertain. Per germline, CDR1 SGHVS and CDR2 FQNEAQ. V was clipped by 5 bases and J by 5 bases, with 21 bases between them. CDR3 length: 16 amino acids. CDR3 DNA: TGTGCCAGCAGCCCAATGGCCAGCACAACCGGGGAGACCCAGTACTTC. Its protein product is CASSPMASTTGETQYF.

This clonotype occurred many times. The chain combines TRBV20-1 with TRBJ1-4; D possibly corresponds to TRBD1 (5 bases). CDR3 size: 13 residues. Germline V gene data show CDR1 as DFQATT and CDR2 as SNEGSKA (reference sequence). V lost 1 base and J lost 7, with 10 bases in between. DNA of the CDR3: TGCAGTGCTAGAGGGGGCCTAGGTGAAAAACTGTTTTTT. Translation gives CSARGGLGEKLFF.

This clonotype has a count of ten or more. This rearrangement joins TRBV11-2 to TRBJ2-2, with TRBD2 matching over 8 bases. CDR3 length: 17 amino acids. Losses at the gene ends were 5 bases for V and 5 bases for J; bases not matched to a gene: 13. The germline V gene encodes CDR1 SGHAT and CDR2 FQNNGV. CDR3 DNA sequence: TGTGCCAGCAGCCCGCCGGTCGGCGGGGGGAGGACCGGGGAGCTGTTTTTT. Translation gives CASSPPVGGGRTGELFF. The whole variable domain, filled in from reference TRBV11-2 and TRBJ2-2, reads EAGVAQSPRYKIIEKRQSVAFWCNPISGHATLYWYQQILGQGPKLLIQFQNNGVVDDSQLPKDRFSAERLKGVDSTLKIQPAKLEDSAVYLCASSPPVGGGRTGELFFGEGSRLTVL.

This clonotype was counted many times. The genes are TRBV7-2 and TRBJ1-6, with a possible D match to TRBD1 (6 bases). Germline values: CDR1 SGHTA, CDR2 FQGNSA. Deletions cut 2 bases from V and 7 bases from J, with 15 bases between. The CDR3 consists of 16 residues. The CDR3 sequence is CASSLIGGRQNSPLHF. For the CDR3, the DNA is TGTGCCAGCAGCTTAATAGGGGGGAGACAGAATTCACCCCTCCACTTT.